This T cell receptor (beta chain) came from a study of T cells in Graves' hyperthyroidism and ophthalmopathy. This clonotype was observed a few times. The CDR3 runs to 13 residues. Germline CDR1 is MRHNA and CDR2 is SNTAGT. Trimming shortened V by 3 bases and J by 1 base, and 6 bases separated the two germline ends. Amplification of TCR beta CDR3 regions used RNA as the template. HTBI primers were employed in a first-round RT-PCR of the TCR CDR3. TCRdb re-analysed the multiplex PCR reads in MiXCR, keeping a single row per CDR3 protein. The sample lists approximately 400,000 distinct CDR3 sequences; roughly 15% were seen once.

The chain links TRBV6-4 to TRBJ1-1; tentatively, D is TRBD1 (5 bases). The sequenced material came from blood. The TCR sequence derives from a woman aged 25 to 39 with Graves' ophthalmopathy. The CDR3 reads CASSEQENTEAFF. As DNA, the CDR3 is TGTGCCAGCAGTGAACAGGAGAACACTGAAGCTTTCTTT.